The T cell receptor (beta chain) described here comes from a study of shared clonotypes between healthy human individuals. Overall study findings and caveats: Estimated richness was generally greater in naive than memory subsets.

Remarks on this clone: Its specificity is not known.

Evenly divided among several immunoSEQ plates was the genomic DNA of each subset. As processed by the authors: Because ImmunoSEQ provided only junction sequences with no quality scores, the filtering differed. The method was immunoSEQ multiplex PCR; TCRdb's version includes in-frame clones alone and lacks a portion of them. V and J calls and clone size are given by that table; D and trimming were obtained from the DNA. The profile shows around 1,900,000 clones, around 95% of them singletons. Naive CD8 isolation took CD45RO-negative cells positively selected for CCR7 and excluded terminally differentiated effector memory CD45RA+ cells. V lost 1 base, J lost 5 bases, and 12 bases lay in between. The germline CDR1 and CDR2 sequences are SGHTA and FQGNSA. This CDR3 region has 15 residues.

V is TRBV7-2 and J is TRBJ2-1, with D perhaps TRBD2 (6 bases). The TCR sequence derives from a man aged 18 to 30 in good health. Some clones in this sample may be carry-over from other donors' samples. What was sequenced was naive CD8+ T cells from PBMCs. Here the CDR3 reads CASSLVGSGNNEQFF. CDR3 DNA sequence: TGTGCCAGCAGCTTAGTAGGTAGCGGAAACAATGAGCAGTTCTTC.